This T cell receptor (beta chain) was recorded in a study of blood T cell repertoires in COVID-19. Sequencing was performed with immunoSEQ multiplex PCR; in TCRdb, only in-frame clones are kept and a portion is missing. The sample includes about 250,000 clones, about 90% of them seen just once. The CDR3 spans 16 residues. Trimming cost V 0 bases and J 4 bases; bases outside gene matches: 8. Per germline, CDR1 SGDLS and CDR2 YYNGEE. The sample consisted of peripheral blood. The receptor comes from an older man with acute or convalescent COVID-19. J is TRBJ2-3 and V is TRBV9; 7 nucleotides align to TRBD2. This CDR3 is CASSVGASGSADTQYF. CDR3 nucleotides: TGTGCCAGCAGCGTAGGGGCTAGCGGAAGTGCAGATACGCAGTATTTT.